The 7 T cell receptor beta chains below all came from one sample that was sequenced in a study of early T cells in non-severe SARS-CoV-2 infection. TCRdb re-derived calls from the 5' RACE reads in MiXCR, one entry per CDR3 protein. Here the sample spans some 53,000 distinct CDR3 sequences, 8% to 8.5% being singletons. Sequenced input: whole blood. These receptors were taken from an adult who was a healthcare worker with PCR-confirmed SARS-CoV-2 infection or an uninfected control (not recorded which).

This clonotype came up many times. This chain links TRBV27 with TRBJ2-1; possibly TRBD1 or TRBD2 for D (6 bases each). CDR1 is MNHEY and CDR2 is SMNVEV in the germline V gene (reference sequence). The CDR3 loop spans 16 amino acids. The V and J ends lost 4 bases and 0 bases respectively, with 13 bases between them. CDR3 sequence (DNA): TGTGCCAGCAGTTGGGTCGGAGGGGGCTCCTACAATGAGCAGTTCTTC. This sequence encodes CASSWVGGGSYNEQFF.

This clonotype was observed a few times. The rearrangement links TRBV15 to TRBJ2-3; D might be TRBD1 or TRBD2, each matching 5 bases. CDR3 size: 17 residues. Germline assignment: CDR1 LNHNV and CDR2 YYDKDF (reference sequence). V was pared by 3 bases and J by 4 bases, with 20 bases between. Here the CDR3 reads CATSRILLGVSADTQYF. As DNA, the CDR3 is TGTGCCACCAGCAGGATCCTCTTGGGGGTGAGCGCAGATACGCAGTATTTT. Full variable domain (rest looked up from reference TRBV15 and TRBJ2-3): DAMVIQNPRYQVTQFGKPVTLSCSQTLNHNVMYWYQQKSSQAPKLLFHYYDKDFNNEADTPDNFQSRRPNTSFCFLDIRSPGLGDTAMYLCATSRILLGVSADTQYFGPGTRLTVL.

This chain links TRBV10-1 with TRBJ2-7; 7 bases agree with TRBD1. Trimming removed 3 bases from V and 12 bases from J; junction bases left unmatched: 5. The CDR3 loop spans 11 amino acids. Germline-derived CDR1 and CDR2 are WNHNN and SYGVQD (reference sequence). CDR3: CASSEFRQGYF. The CDR3, as DNA: TGCGCCAGCAGTGAATTCCGACAGGGGTACTTC.

This clonotype has a handful of counts. Written as DNA, the CDR3 is TGCGCCAGCAGCCAAGACGGGGTCCAATTCTATGGCTACACCTTC. Its protein is CASSQDGVQFYGYTF. The rearrangement links TRBV4-1 to TRBJ1-2; D is unresolved. Germline V lookup: CDR1 MGHRA, CDR2 YSYEKL. The CDR3 runs 15 residues. V dropped 0 bases and J dropped 4 bases, with 12 bases sitting between them.

The chain employs TRBV11-1 and TRBJ2-6; TRBD1 aligns across 8 bases. Germline V CDR1 and CDR2: SGHAT, FQDESV (reference sequence). The junction had 8 bases not matched to a gene; V was cut back by 4 bases and J by 0 bases. The CDR3 is 18 amino acids. CDR3 protein: CASSSFGTGRSGANVLTF. The CDR3 DNA reads TGTGCCAGCAGCTCATTCGGGACAGGCCGCTCTGGGGCCAACGTCCTGACTTTC.

This clonotype appeared a few times. The chain combines TRBV19 with TRBJ1-5; 8 positions match TRBD1. The CDR3 spans 16 residues. The J segment lost 5 bases and the V segment lost 6 bases, leaving 12 bases of the junction unmatched. The germline V gene has CDR1 LNHDA and CDR2 SQIVND (reference sequence). The CDR3 bases are TGTGCCAGTAGACGAGGTGACAGGGGACGAGATCAGCCCCAGCATTTT. Encoded protein: CASRRGDRGRDQPQHF.

There are many counts of this clonotype. The chain combines TRBV27 with TRBJ1-5, with 9 bases identical to TRBD1. Germline CDR1 MNHEY, CDR2 SMNVEV (reference sequence). The CDR3 runs 19 residues. Trimming took 4 bases from V and 0 from J; bases not matched to a gene: 13. The DNA of the CDR3 is TGTGCCAGCAGTTCTTACTCCGGGACAGGGTCGGATAGCAATCAGCCCCAGCATTTT. It is translated as CASSSYSGTGSDSNQPQHF.